The table lists the clone carrying this TCR beta chain with a count of one. What it binds is not known. CDR1 is SEHNR and CDR2 is FQNEAQ in the germline V gene (reference sequence). Deletions cut 1 base from V and 4 bases from J, with 11 bases between. The CDR3 runs to 15 residues. This record comes from a study of shared clonotypes between healthy human individuals. The study's findings and limits: Compared with clonotypes that all four donors shared, non-shared clonotypes had lower generation probabilities.

At deep level, the assay was performed. Repertoires were generated with immunoSEQ multiplex PCR, while TCRdb's copy carries only in-frame clones and drops some. The top ten clones hold about 0.13% of a sample with roughly 2.6 million clones, about 92% of them seen once. V is TRBV7-9 and J is TRBJ1-5; D remains ambiguous. The specimen sequenced was naive CD4+ T cells sorted from blood. Sample subset: CD45RA+ positively selected. This TCR was sampled from a man aged 18 to 30 in good health. The CDR3 nucleotides are TGTGCCAGCAGCTTAGGAGTGGCGGGGAATCAGCCCCAGCATTTT. Translated, it gives CASSLGVAGNQPQHF.